The TCR beta chain under discussion was sequenced for a study of beta chain features in type 1 diabetes. The investigators reverse transcribed all of the isolated RNA, so they sequenced expressed TCRB transcripts. The repertoire was sequenced with immunoSEQ multiplex PCR; TCRdb's copy has only in-frame clones and lacks some. The profile shows under 45,000 clones, 50% of them singletons. In this sample, this clone turned up a few times. V dropped 1 base and J dropped 3 bases, with 7 bases sitting between them. Germline lookup yields CDR1 SGHNT and CDR2 YYREEE (reference sequence). This CDR3 has 13 amino acids.

The V gene is TRBV5-4, the J gene TRBJ2-5; D may be TRBD1 (5 bases). The sample consisted of stem cell memory CD4+ T cells from blood. This receptor was taken from a young woman in good health. CDR3: CASSLQGKETQYF. The CDR3, as DNA: TGTGCCAGCAGCTTGCAGGGAAAAGAGACCCAGTACTTC.